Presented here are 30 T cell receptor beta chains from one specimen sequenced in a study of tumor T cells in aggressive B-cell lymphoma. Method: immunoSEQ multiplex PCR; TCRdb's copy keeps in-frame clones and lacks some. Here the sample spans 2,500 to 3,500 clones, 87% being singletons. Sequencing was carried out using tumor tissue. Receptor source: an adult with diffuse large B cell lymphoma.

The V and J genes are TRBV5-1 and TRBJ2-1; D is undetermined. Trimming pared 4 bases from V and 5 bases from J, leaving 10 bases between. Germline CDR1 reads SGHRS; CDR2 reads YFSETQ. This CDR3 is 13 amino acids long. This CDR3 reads CASSRPPDNEQFF. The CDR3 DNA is TGCGCCAGCAGCCGTCCCCCTGACAATGAGCAGTTCTTC.

CDR3 loop: CASSSGLAGGETQYF. DNA for the CDR3: TGTGCCAGCAGCTCCGGACTAGCGGGGGGGGAGACCCAGTACTTC. This chain uses TRBV7-3 with TRBJ2-5; 15 bases line up with TRBD2. The germline V gene has CDR1 SGHTA and CDR2 FQGTGA. The CDR3 is 15 residues long. Unmatched junction bases numbered 2, after V lost 4 bases and J lost 5 bases.

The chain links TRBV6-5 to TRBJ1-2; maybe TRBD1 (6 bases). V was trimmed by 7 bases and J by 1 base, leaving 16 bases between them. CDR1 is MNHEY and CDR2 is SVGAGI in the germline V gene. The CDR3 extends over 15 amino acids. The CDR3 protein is CASTGQRTLNYGYTF. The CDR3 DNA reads TGTGCCAGCACTGGACAGAGAACCCTTAACTATGGCTACACCTTC.

CDR3 nucleotides: TGTGCCAGCAGTTACTCCGGTTCCAAAAACATTCAGTACTTC. It specifies CASSYSGSKNIQYF. V usage is TRBV6-5 and J usage is TRBJ2-4; D unresolved. Trimming took 0 bases from V and 2 from J, leaving 5 bases between them. Germline V gene data show CDR1 as MNHEY and CDR2 as SVGAGI. CDR3 length equals 14 residues.

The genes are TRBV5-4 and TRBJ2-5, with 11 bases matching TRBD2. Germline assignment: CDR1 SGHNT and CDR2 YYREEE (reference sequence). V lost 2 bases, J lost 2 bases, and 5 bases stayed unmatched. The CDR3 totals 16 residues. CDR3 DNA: TGTGCCAGCAGCTTCACCGGGACTAGCGGACAAGAGACCCAGTACTTC. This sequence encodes CASSFTGTSGQETQYF.

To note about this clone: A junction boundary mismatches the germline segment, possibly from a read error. The CDR3 DNA is TGTGCCAGCAGCTTAGTGTTAGTTCGGGTCTTC. This sequence encodes CASSLVLVRVF. This chain links TRBV11-2 with TRBJ2-1; D ambiguous. Per the germline V gene, CDR1 is SGHAT and CDR2 is FQNNGV. The CDR3 is 11 residues long.

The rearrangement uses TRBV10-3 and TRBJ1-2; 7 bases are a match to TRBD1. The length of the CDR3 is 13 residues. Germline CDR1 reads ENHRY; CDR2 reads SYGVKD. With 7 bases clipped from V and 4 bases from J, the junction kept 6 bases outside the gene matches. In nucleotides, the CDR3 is TGTGCCATCAACCCGGGACAGAGCTATGGCTACACCTTC. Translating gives CAINPGQSYGYTF.

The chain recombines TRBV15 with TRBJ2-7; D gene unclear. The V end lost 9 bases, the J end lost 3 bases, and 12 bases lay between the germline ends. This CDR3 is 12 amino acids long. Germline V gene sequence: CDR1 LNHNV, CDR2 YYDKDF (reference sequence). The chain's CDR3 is CATAQNHYEQYF. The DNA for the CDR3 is TGTGCCACGGCTCAGAATCACTACGAGCAGTACTTC.

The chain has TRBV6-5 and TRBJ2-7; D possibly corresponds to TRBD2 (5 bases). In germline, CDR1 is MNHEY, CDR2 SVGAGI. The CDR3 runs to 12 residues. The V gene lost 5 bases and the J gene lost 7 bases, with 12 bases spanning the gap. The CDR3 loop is CASSTGLGEQYF. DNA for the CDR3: TGTGCCAGCAGTACTGGACTGGGGGAGCAGTACTTC.

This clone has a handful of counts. The CDR3 DNA reads as TGTGCCAGCAGCTTTAACAAACAAGGGGTCTACTCTGGAAACACCATATATTTT. Protein product: CASSFNKQGVYSGNTIYF. The genes are TRBV28 and TRBJ1-3; D possibly corresponds to TRBD1 (5 bases). V lost 6 bases and J lost 0, with 21 bases in between. Germline CDR1 MDHEN, CDR2 SYDVKM. The length of the CDR3 is 18 residues.

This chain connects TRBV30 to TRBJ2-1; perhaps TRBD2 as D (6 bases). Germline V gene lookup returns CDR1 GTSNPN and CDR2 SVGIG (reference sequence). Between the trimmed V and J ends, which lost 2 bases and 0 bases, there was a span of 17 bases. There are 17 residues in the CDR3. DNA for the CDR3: TGTGCCTGGAGTTCGGGCCTAGCGCCCAGCTCCTACAATGAGCAGTTCTTC. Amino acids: CAWSSGLAPSSYNEQFF.

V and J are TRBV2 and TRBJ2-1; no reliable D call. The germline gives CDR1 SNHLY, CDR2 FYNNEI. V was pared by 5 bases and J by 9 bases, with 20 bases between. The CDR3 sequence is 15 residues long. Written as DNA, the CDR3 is TGTGCCAGCAGTAATCTGGCAGGTCGTTTCGGTGAGCAGTTCTTC. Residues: CASSNLAGRFGEQFF.

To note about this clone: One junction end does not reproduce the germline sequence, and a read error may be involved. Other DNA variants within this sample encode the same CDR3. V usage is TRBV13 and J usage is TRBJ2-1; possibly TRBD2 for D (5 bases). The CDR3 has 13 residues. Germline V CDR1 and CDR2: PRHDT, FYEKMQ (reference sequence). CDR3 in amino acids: CASSRENYNEQFF. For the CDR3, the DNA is TGTGCCAGCAGCCGGGAAAACTACAATGAGCAATTCTTC.

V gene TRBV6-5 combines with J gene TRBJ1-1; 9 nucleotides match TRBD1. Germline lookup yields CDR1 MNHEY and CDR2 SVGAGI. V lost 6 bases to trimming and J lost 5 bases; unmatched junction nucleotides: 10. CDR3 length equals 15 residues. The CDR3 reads CASSLGTGHVTEAFF. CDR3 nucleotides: TGTGCCAGCAGCCTCGGGACAGGGCACGTTACTGAAGCTTTCTTT.

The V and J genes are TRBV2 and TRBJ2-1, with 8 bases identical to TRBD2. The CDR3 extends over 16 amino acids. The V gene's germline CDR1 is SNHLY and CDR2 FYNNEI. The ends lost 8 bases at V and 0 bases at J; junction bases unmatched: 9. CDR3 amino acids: CASLAVAGNSYNEQFF. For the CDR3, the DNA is TGTGCCAGCCTCGCGGTAGCGGGAAACTCCTACAATGAGCAGTTCTTC.

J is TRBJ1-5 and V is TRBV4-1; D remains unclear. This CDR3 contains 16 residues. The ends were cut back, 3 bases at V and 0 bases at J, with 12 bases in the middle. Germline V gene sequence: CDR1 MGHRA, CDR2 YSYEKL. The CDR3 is CASSHFPRVSNQPQHF. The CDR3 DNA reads TGCGCCAGCAGCCATTTCCCTCGGGTTAGCAATCAGCCCCAGCATTTT.

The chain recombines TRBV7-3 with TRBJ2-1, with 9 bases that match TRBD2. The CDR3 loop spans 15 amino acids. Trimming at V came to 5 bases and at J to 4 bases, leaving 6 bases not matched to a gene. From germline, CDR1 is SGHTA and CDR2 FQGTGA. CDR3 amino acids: CASSPTSGAYNEQFF. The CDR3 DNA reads TGTGCCAGCAGCCCGACTAGCGGAGCGTACAATGAGCAGTTCTTC.

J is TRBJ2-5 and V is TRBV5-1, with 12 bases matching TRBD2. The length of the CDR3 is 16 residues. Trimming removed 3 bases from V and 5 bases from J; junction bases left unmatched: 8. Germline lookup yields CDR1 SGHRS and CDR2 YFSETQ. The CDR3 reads CASSSLAGGSMETQYF. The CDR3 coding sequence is TGCGCCAGCAGCTCCCTAGCGGGGGGGTCAATGGAGACCCAGTACTTC.

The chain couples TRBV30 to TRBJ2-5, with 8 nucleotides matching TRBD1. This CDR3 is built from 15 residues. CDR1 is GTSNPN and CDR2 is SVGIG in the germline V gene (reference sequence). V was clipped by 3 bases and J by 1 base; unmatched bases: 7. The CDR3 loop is CAWSHRGAIQETQYF. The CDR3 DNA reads TGTGCCTGGAGCCACAGGGGGGCCATCCAAGAGACCCAGTACTTC. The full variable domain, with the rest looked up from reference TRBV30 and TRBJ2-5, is SQTIHQWPATLVQPVGSPLSLECTVEGTSNPNLYWYRQAAGRGLQLLFYSVGIGQISSEVPQNLSASRPQDRQFILSSKKLLLSDSGFYLCAWSHRGAIQETQYFGPGTRLLVL.

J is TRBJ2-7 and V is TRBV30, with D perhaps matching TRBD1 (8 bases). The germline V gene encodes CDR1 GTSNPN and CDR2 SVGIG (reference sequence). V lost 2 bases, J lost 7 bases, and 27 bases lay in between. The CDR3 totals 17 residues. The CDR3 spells CAWSFPTGGGTFGEQYF. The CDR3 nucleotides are TGTGCCTGGAGTTTTCCTACAGGGGGGGGGACATTTGGGGAGCAGTACTTC.

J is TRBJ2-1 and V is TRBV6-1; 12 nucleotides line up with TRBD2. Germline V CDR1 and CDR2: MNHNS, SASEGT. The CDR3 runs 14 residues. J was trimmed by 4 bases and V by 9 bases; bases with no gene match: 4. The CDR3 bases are TGTGCCAGTCTCGGACTAGCGGGGTACAATGAGCAGTTCTTC. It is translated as CASLGLAGYNEQFF.

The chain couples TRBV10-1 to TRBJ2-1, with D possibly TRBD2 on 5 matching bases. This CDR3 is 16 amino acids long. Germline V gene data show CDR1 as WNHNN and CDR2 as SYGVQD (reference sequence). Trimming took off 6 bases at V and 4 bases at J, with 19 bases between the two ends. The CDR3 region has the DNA TGCGCCAGCAGGCCCCTGAGGAGGCGGACTTACAATGAGCAGTTCTTC. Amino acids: CASRPLRRRTYNEQFF.

The DNA for the CDR3 is TGCGCCAGCGCGGGGGAGGGGGTGAGCGAGCAGTACTTC. Amino acid sequence: CASAGEGVSEQYF. The chain links TRBV5-1 to TRBJ2-7; D perhaps matches TRBD2 (7 bases). This CDR3 has 13 amino acids. Deletions cut 7 bases from V and 6 bases from J, with 17 bases between. Germline V gene data show CDR1 as SGHRS and CDR2 as YFSETQ.

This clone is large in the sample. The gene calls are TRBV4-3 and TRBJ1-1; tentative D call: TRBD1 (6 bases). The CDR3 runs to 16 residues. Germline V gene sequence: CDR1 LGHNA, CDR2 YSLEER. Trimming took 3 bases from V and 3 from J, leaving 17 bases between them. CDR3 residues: CASSQRGGPGDTEAFF. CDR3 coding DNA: TGCGCCAGCAGCCAGAGGGGGGGGCCGGGGGACACTGAAGCTTTCTTT.

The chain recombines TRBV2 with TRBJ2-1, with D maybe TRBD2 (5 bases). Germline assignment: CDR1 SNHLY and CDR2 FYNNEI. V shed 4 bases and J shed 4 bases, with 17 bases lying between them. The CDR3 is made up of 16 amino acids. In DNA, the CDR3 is TGTGCCAGCAGTGGGACTGGAGAGGAATGGTACAATGAGCAGTTCTTC. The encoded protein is CASSGTGEEWYNEQFF.

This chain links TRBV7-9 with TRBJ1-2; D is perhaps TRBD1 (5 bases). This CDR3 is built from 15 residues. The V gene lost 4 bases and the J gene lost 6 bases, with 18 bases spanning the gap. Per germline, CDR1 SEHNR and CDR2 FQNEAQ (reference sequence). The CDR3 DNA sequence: TGTGCCAGCAGCTCGACCGGGACTCCCATTAATGGCTACACCTTC. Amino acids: CASSSTGTPINGYTF.

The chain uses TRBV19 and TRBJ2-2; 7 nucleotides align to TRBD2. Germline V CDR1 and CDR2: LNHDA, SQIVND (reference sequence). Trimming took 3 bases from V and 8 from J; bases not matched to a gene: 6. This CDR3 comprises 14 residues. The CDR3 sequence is CASSIPGGRGELFF. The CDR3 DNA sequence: TGTGCCAGTAGTATCCCGGGGGGTCGGGGGGAGCTGTTTTTT.

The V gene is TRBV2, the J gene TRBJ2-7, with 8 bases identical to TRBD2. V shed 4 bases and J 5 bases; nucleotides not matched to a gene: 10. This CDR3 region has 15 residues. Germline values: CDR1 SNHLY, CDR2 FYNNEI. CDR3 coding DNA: TGTGCCAGCAGTGGTCTCGCGGGGGGCTGGGACGAGCAGTACTTC. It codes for CASSGLAGGWDEQYF.

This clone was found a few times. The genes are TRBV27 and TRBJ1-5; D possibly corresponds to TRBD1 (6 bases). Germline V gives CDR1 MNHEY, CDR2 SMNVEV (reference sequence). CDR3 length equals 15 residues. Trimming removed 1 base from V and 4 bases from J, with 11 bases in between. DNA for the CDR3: TGTGCCAGCAGTTTATACGCAGGGGTTAATCAGCCCCAGCATTTT. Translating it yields CASSLYAGVNQPQHF.

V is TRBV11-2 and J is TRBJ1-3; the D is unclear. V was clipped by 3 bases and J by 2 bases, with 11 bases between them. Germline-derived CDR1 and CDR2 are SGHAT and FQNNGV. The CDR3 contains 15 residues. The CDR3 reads CASSFNRVTGNTIYF. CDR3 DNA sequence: TGTGCCAGCAGCTTTAACCGGGTTACTGGAAACACCATATATTTT.